Listed below are T cell receptor beta chains from one sample, sequenced in a study of T-cell memory formation after mild COVID-19. TCRdb re-analysed the 5' RACE reads in MiXCR, keeping a single row per CDR3 protein. The table shows around 500,000 distinct CDR3 sequences, with around a sixth occurring only once. The sample was PBMCs or a T cell subset sorted from them (not recorded which). These receptors were collected from an adult woman who had mild COVID-19 (a few samples of this study predate the infection). Cell type and time point are not known. The CDR3 runs from the conserved cysteine through the conserved F or W. The D gene is left open where the match is weak. Only some rows state a clone size, as once, few, many or a class for expanded clones.

abundance	v_gene	j_gene	d_gene	CDR3aa	CDR3nt
many	TRBV29-1	TRBJ2-7	NA	CSVVIRGHYEQYF	TGCAGCGTTGTCATAAGAGGCCACTACGAGCAGTACTTC
NA	TRBV18	TRBJ2-1	TRBD1	CASSRRPGQGFQGVF	TGTGCCAGCTCACGACGACCGGGACAGGGTTTCCAAGGGGTCTTC
NA	TRBV3-1	TRBJ1-2	NA	CASSLAANTGFGYTF	TGTGCCAGCAGCCTGGCGGCAAACACAGGCTTTGGCTACACCTTC
few	TRBV5-1	TRBJ1-2	NA	CASSLVGGKYGYTF	TGCGCCAGCAGCTTGGTCGGGGGGAAATATGGCTACACCTTC
many	TRBV4-1	TRBJ2-7	TRBD1	CASSHSGTGGYEQYF	TGCGCCAGCAGCCATTCCGGGACAGGGGGCTACGAGCAGTACTTC
NA	TRBV12-3/TRBV12-4	TRBJ1-5	NA	CASCLGVNQPQHF	TGTGCCAGCTGTTTGGGGGTAAATCAGCCCCAGCATTTT
NA	TRBV20-1	TRBJ2-7	NA	CSARRGYEQYF	TGCAGTGCTAGGAGGGGCTACGAGCAGTACTTC
NA	TRBV7-6	TRBJ2-7	NA	CASSLASVGAYEQYF	TGTGCCAGCAGCTTAGCGTCGGTGGGGGCCTACGAGCAGTACTTC
few	TRBV15	TRBJ2-3	NA	CATSRGINTQYF	TGTGCCACCAGCAGAGGGATAAATACGCAGTATTTT
few	TRBV12-3/TRBV12-4	TRBJ1-5	NA	CASSSNNQPQHF	TGTGCCAGCAGTTCCAACAATCAGCCCCAGCATTTT
few	TRBV18	TRBJ2-1	NA	CASSPPGAGVQDEQFF	TGTGCCAGCTCACCACCCGGGGCAGGGGTTCAGGATGAGCAGTTCTTC
NA	TRBV9	TRBJ1-6	NA	CASSAGSGGNNSPLHF	TGTGCCAGCAGCGCCGGCTCCGGGGGTAATAATTCACCCCTCCACTTT
NA	TRBV4-1	TRBJ2-1	NA	CASSQDWISRSYNEQFF	TGCGCCAGCAGCCAAGATTGGATTTCCCGCTCCTACAATGAGCAGTTCTTC
few	TRBV12-3/TRBV12-4	TRBJ2-5	NA	CASSLAPGQETQYF	TGTGCCAGCAGTTTAGCGCCTGGCCAAGAGACCCAGTACTTC
NA	TRBV7-1	TRBJ2-1	NA	CASSSTLNIQFF	TGTGCCAGCAGCTCAACTTTGAACATTCAGTTCTTC
NA	TRBV5-1	TRBJ2-7	NA	CASSSGQRNSYEHYF	TGCGCCAGCAGCTCCGGACAGCGCAACTCCTACGAGCACTACTTC
NA	TRBV10-3	TRBJ2-7	TRBD2	CAIRSGTSGAYEQYF	TGTGCCATCAGGTCCGGGACTAGCGGGGCCTACGAGCAGTACTTC
few	TRBV24-1	TRBJ2-4	TRBD1	CATSVKLQGARPPENIQYF	TGTGCCACCAGTGTTAAACTTCAGGGGGCTCGCCCGCCGGAAAACATTCAGTACTTC
NA	TRBV7-9	TRBJ2-3	NA	CASSFPLSTGTPRTDTQYF	TGTGCCAGCAGCTTTCCCCTTTCCACCGGGACCCCTCGCACAGATACGCAGTATTTT
many	TRBV5-1	TRBJ2-1	NA	CASSLGAGNNEQFF	TGCGCCAGCAGCTTGGGGGCAGGGAACAATGAGCAGTTCTTC
few	TRBV5-1	TRBJ2-7	NA	CASSLGQVTYEQYF	TGCGCCAGCAGCTTGGGTCAGGTCACCTACGAGCAGTACTTC
many	TRBV5-6	TRBJ2-5	TRBD2	CASSTYSGGAETQYF	TGTGCCAGCAGCACGTACAGCGGGGGGGCGGAGACCCAGTACTTC
few	TRBV20-1	TRBJ2-3	TRBD1	CSAAPTGGVGDTQYF	TGCAGTGCCGCCCCGACAGGGGGAGTCGGAGATACGCAGTATTTT
NA	TRBV7-2	TRBJ1-6	NA	CASRGVYNSPLHF	TGTGCCAGCCGGGGGGTTTATAATTCACCCCTCCACTTT
NA	TRBV7-6	TRBJ2-3	NA	CASSLLGAFTDTQYF	TGTGCCAGCAGCTTATTAGGGGCGTTCACAGATACGCAGTATTTT
NA	TRBV5-6	TRBJ2-1	TRBD2	CASSSGLAGIVQFF	TGTGCCAGCAGCTCGGGACTAGCGGGGATTGTGCAGTTCTTC
NA	TRBV11-2	TRBJ2-1	TRBD1	CASSLGWDSYNEQFF	TGTGCCAGCAGCTTAGGATGGGACAGCTACAATGAGCAGTTCTTC
NA	TRBV20-1	TRBJ2-1	NA	CSASELGGNEQFF	TGCAGTGCTTCGGAGCTAGGCGGCAATGAGCAGTTCTTC
NA	TRBV7-2	TRBJ1-5	NA	CASSLAGRVRQPQHF	TGTGCCAGCAGCTTAGCAGGGAGGGTCAGACAGCCCCAGCATTTT
once	TRBV18	TRBJ2-5	NA	CASTPRPSQETQYF	TGTGCCAGCACCCCGCGACCGAGCCAAGAGACCCAGTACTTC
few	TRBV6-6	TRBJ2-7	NA	CASSYGTPYEQYF	TGTGCCAGCAGTTACGGGACACCGTACGAGCAGTACTTC
few	TRBV6-6	TRBJ1-6	TRBD1	CASSQDRAGGSPLHF	TGTGCCAGCAGTCAGGACAGGGCCGGGGGTTCACCCCTCCACTTT
few	TRBV12-3/TRBV12-4	TRBJ2-5	TRBD1	CASSRGQGTKTQYF	TGTGCCAGCAGCCGGGGACAGGGGACGAAGACCCAGTACTTC
many	TRBV12-3/TRBV12-4	TRBJ2-3	NA	CASSFGLAYADTQYF	TGTGCCAGCAGTTTTGGTTTGGCGTATGCAGATACGCAGTATTTT
NA	TRBV6-5	TRBJ2-1	TRBD1	CASSSGTGYYNEQFF	TGTGCCAGCAGTTCCGGGACAGGGTACTACAATGAGCAGTTCTTC
NA	TRBV30	TRBJ1-2	NA	CASDSSNYGYTF	TGTGCCTCAGACAGCTCCAACTATGGCTACACCTTC
many	TRBV5-1	TRBJ2-5	NA	CASSLSSYQETQYF	TGCGCCAGCAGCTTGTCAAGTTACCAAGAGACCCAGTACTTC
NA	TRBV20-1	TRBJ2-5	TRBD2	CSASSGGVQETQYF	TGCAGTGCTAGTAGCGGGGGGGTACAAGAGACCCAGTACTTC
NA	TRBV27	TRBJ1-2	TRBD1	CASSTQQGVYGYTF	TGTGCCAGCAGTACCCAACAGGGGGTCTATGGCTACACCTTC
few	TRBV15	TRBJ2-1	TRBD2	CATGPGLRTTEQFF	TGTGCCACCGGTCCGGGACTACGAACAACGGAGCAGTTCTTC
few	TRBV5-1	TRBJ2-2	NA	CASSSGLSDTGELFF	TGCGCCAGCAGCTCGGGACTTTCGGACACCGGGGAGCTGTTTTTT
NA	TRBV20-1	TRBJ1-2	NA	CSARDGLRRLPDSGYTF	TGCAGTGCTAGAGATGGTCTTCGCCGGCTACCCGACTCCGGCTACACCTTC